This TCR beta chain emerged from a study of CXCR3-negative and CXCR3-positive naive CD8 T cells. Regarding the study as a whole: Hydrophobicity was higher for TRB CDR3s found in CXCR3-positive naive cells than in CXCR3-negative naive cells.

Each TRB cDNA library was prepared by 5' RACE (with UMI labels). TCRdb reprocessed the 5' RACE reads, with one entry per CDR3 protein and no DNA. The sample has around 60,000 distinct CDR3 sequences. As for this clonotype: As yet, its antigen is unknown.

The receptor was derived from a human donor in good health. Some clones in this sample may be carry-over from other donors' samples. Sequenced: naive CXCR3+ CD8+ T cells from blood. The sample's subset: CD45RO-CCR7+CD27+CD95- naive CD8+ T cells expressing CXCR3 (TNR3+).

This CDR3 is CASSLVPSGGADTQYF. V usage is TRBV5-1 and J usage is TRBJ2-3; TCRdb reports TRBD2, a call that lacks DNA to check it against. The CDR3 is 16 amino acids. Germline loops: CDR1 SGHRS, CDR2 YFSETQ.